This TCR beta chain was sequenced for a study of OX40 agonist ivuxolimab in advanced cancers. About the research overall: Partial response was recorded in three patients: one hepatocellular carcinoma and two cutaneous melanoma cases. Study results and limitations: On average, CD8+ T cells showed a greater number of expanded clones than CD4+. Low normalized T-cell clonal expansion was also seen in some nonresponders.

This CDR3 is built from 19 residues. The V and J ends lost 4 bases and 4 bases, in that order; junction bases with no gene match: 18. Germline V gene lookup returns CDR1 MDHEN and CDR2 SYDVKM. Patients were ruled out by autoimmune disease history or systemic immunosuppression. Assay: immunoSEQ multiplex PCR; the TCRdb copy retains only in-frame clones and omits some. The data show some 14,000 clones, over 80% seen once. Only one count was recorded for this clone. Its antigen is not known. The sequences come from CD4+ or CD8+ T cells sorted from blood, collected in a trial of the OX40 agonist ivuxolimab. The genes are TRBV28 and TRBJ2-3; 9 bases are shared with TRBD2. This sequence was found in an adult with an advanced solid tumor such as melanoma, head and neck, liver or kidney cancer. Here the CDR3 DNA reads TGTGCCAGCAGTTCGAAGCGGCTGGGGGCGGGAGGGCCTCCAGATACGCAGTATTTT. Translated: CASSSKRLGAGGPPDTQYF.